The present entry profiles one T cell receptor (beta chain) with its context. Profiling relied on immunoSEQ multiplex PCR, and the TCRdb table lists in-frame clones only, not all of them. The top ten clones hold 15% to 20% of a sample with about 77,000 clones, under 95% of them seen once. The data stem from a study of blood T cell repertoires in COVID-19. V was pared by 0 bases and J by 3 bases, with 7 bases of the junction left unmatched. Germline V CDR1 and CDR2: KGHSH, LQKENI. The CDR3 extends over 16 amino acids. Sequencing was performed on peripheral blood. The clonotype was recovered from a woman older than 75 with active or convalescent COVID-19. The chain carries TRBV18 and TRBJ2-7, with 8 nucleotides matching TRBD1. This CDR3 reads CASSPPGQGARYEQYF. The CDR3 region has the DNA TGTGCCAGCTCACCACCTGGGCAGGGGGCCCGCTACGAGCAGTACTTC.